These 23 T cell receptor beta chains originate from one sample sequenced in a study of blood T cell repertoires in COVID-19. Profiling relied on immunoSEQ multiplex PCR, and the TCRdb table lists in-frame clones only, not all of them. The profile shows about 77,000 clones, 80% of them singletons. The sequencing input was peripheral blood. The receptor set was obtained from a woman in her seventies with acute or convalescent COVID-19.

This clone was seen only a few times. The rearrangement links TRBV6-5 to TRBJ1-4; a possible D gene is TRBD1 (6 bases). Per the germline V gene, CDR1 is MNHEY and CDR2 is SVGAGI. Trimming stripped 6 bases from V and 6 bases from J, with 14 bases between. The CDR3 has 14 amino acids. The CDR3 reads CASSRDMTYEKLFF. For the CDR3, the DNA is TGTGCCAGCAGCCGGGACATGACTTATGAAAAACTGTTTTTT.

The chain uses TRBV9 and TRBJ2-1; 7 bases align to TRBD1. Germline V CDR1 and CDR2: SGDLS, YYNGEE. The CDR3 extends over 14 amino acids. Losses at the gene ends were 5 bases for V and 5 bases for J; bases not matched to a gene: 7. CDR3 amino acids: CASSADRIHNEQFF. CDR3 bases: TGTGCCAGCAGTGCGGACAGGATACACAATGAGCAGTTCTTC.

This clone was observed a few times. The chain recombines TRBV13 with TRBJ1-5; TRBD1 is a possible D gene (5 bases). The CDR3 contains 14 residues. Trimming shortened V by 2 bases and J by 7 bases, and 12 bases separated the two germline ends. CDR1 and CDR2 from the germline V gene are PRHDT and FYEKMQ (reference sequence). The CDR3 region has the DNA TGTGCCAGCAGCTTATCAGGGTATGGCCAGCCCCAGCATTTT. Translating it yields CASSLSGYGQPQHF. Together with reference TRBV13 and TRBJ1-5, the CDR3 gives the full variable domain: AAGVIQSPRHLIKEKRETATLKCYPIPRHDTVYWYQQGPGQDPQFLISFYEKMQSDKGSIPDRFSAQQFSDYHSELNMSSLELGDSALYFCASSLSGYGQPQHFGDGTRLSIL.

The J gene is TRBJ1-1, the V gene TRBV29-1, with D perhaps TRBD1 (5 bases). The CDR3 runs 14 residues. V lost 1 base and J lost 3, with 12 bases in between. CDR1 is SQVTM, CDR2 ANQGSEA, per germline. The CDR3 loop reads CSVEGQGGDTEAFF. CDR3 coding DNA: TGCAGCGTTGAAGGTCAAGGAGGGGACACTGAAGCTTTCTTT.

This sequence joins TRBV4-2 and TRBJ2-5; maybe TRBD1 (5 bases). The length of the CDR3 is 15 residues. Germline V gene data show CDR1 as LGHNA and CDR2 as YNFKEQ. The V gene lost 7 bases and the J gene lost 5 bases, with 20 bases spanning the gap. The CDR3 here is CASNLVGLGSETQYF. CDR3 DNA sequence: TGTGCCAGCAACCTCGTGGGGCTGGGTTCGGAGACCCAGTACTTC.

This chain connects TRBV1 to TRBJ2-2; TRBD2 is taken as the D call from the table, unchecked against the DNA. TRBV1 constitutes a pseudogene. This CDR3 is 16 amino acids long. Here the CDR3 reads CTSSVTSGGPTGELFF. The DNA of the CDR3 is TGCACCAGCAGCGTAACTAGCGGGGGCCCCACCGGGGAGCTGTTTTTT.

The DNA for the CDR3 is TGTGCCAGCAGCTTACTCGGACTAGCGGGCTCTCCCTACAATGAGCAGTTCTTC. Its protein product is CASSLLGLAGSPYNEQFF. V is TRBV5-6 and J is TRBJ2-1, with TRBD2 matching 11 bases. The CDR3 has 18 residues. CDR1 and CDR2 from the germline V gene are SGHDT and YYEEEE. Trimming took 2 bases from V and 2 from J; bases not matched to a gene: 9.

The V call is TRBV4-2, the J call TRBJ1-5; 7 positions agree with TRBD1. The CDR3 runs to 16 residues. V lost 1 base, J lost 9 bases, and 12 bases stayed unmatched. CDR1 LGHNA and CDR2 YNFKEQ come from the germline V gene. The CDR3 DNA sequence: TGTGCCAGCAGCCAAGGGGGCAACAGGGGTGGGAGGCCCCAGCATTTT. This gives the protein CASSQGGNRGGRPQHF.

A remark on this clone: Distinct nucleotide sequences in the sample also encode this CDR3. The J gene is TRBJ2-7, the V gene TRBV7-2; 8 bases map to TRBD2. The CDR3 loop spans 17 amino acids. V dropped 4 bases and J dropped 2; count of bases not matched to a gene: 13. Germline V CDR1 and CDR2: SGHTA, FQGNSA. The DNA of the CDR3 is TGTGCCAGCAGCTACCGCGCCGGGGGGGCGGACGCCTACGAGCAGTACTTC. Amino acids: CASSYRAGGADAYEQYF.

This clone was found a few times. The V and J genes are TRBV9 and TRBJ2-4, with TRBD2 identical over 11 bases. V shed 0 bases, J shed 3 bases, and the junction held 8 bases outside the gene matches. The CDR3 totals 18 residues. Germline loops: CDR1 SGDLS, CDR2 YYNGEE. The CDR3 protein is CASSVGHSGGAGKNIQYF. CDR3 DNA: TGTGCCAGCAGCGTAGGTCATAGCGGGGGGGCCGGCAAAAACATTCAGTACTTC.

The V call is TRBV7-8, the J call TRBJ1-2, with D possibly TRBD1 on 6 matching bases. The V end lost 5 bases, the J end lost 10 bases, and 23 bases lay between the germline ends. Germline CDR1 reads SGHVS; CDR2 reads FQNEAQ. The CDR3 runs 15 residues. CDR3 sequence: CASSPRITGNSVYTF. CDR3 DNA sequence: TGTGCCAGCAGCCCCCGCATTACAGGGAATAGTGTCTACACCTTC.

The chain recombines TRBV4-3 with TRBJ1-4; 8 nucleotides agree with TRBD1. The length of the CDR3 is 16 residues. The junction had 6 bases not matched to a gene; V was cut back by 6 bases and J by 0 bases. CDR1 LGHNA and CDR2 YSLEER come from the germline V gene. DNA of the CDR3: TGCGCCAGCAGTCTAGGACAGGGTGCAACTAATGAAAAACTGTTTTTT. It is translated as CASSLGQGATNEKLFF.

The rearrangement uses TRBV7-7 and TRBJ2-5; 9 bases map to TRBD2. The ends lost 1 base at V and 2 bases at J; junction bases unmatched: 5. Germline assignment: CDR1 SSHAT and CDR2 FNYEAQ (reference sequence). CDR3 size: 16 residues. The CDR3 region has the DNA TGTGCCAGCAGCTTAGGCGCGGGGGGGGGTCAAGAGACCCAGTACTTC. Translating it yields CASSLGAGGGQETQYF.

The V call is TRBV7-8, the J call TRBJ2-5; D perhaps matches TRBD2 (7 bases). Germline V gene data show CDR1 as SGHVS and CDR2 as FQNEAQ. Between the trimmed V and J ends, which lost 5 bases and 3 bases, there was a span of 16 bases. This CDR3 spans 15 amino acids. The CDR3 coding sequence is TGTGCCAGCAGCCCAAGAGGGGGGGCCGAAGAGACCCAGTACTTC. This translates into CASSPRGGAEETQYF.

This chain uses TRBV27 with TRBJ1-2; 9 positions match TRBD1. The V segment lost 5 bases and the J segment 5 bases; nucleotides outside the gene matches: 12. The CDR3 consists of 16 residues. CDR1 and CDR2 from the germline V gene are MNHEY and SMNVEV (reference sequence). DNA for the CDR3: TGTGCCAGCAGTCCCTACAGGGGGCGGGTGGGATATGGCTACACCTTC. It translates to CASSPYRGRVGYGYTF.

The rearrangement joins TRBV29-1 to TRBJ1-5; D is uncertain. This CDR3 comprises 17 residues. Deletions cut 0 bases from V and 2 bases from J, with 17 bases between. The germline gives CDR1 SQVTM, CDR2 ANQGSEA. The DNA of the CDR3 is TGCAGCGTTGAAGATCTTCGGGATGTGGTTGGCAATCAGCCCCAGCATTTT. It yields the protein CSVEDLRDVVGNQPQHF.

The chain employs TRBV7-2 and TRBJ1-1; D gene unclear. This CDR3 contains 15 residues. Germline V lookup: CDR1 SGHTA, CDR2 FQGNSA. V was clipped by 2 bases and J by 1 base, with 11 bases between them. CDR3 sequence (DNA): TGTGCCAGCAGCTTATCGACAAGTTCGAACACTGAAGCTTTCTTT. The encoded protein is CASSLSTSSNTEAFF.

Of note for this clone: Other DNA sequences within the sample encode an identical CDR3. V usage is TRBV5-6 and J usage is TRBJ2-7; D perhaps matches TRBD1 (6 bases). Germline CDR1 SGHDT, CDR2 YYEEEE. The V and J ends lost 2 bases and 1 base respectively, with 7 bases between them. The CDR3 runs to 13 residues. The CDR3 spells CASSFRGSYEQYF. The DNA for the CDR3 is TGTGCCAGCAGCTTTAGGGGGTCCTACGAGCAGTACTTC. Filled out from reference TRBV5-6 and TRBJ2-7, the complete variable domain reads DAGVTQSPTHLIKTRGQQVTLRCSPKSGHDTVSWYQQALGQGPQFIFQYYEEEERQRGNFPDRFSGHQFPNYSSELNVNALLLGDSALYLCASSFRGSYEQYFGPGTRLTVT.

This chain joins TRBV7-2 and TRBJ1-4; D is perhaps TRBD1 (5 bases). The V gene's germline CDR1 is SGHTA and CDR2 FQGNSA. Trimming left V 5 bases short and J 8 bases short, with 18 bases between. The CDR3 is made up of 15 amino acids. CDR3 region: CASSGQTGRGEKLFF. The CDR3 DNA reads TGTGCCAGCAGCGGACAAACCGGGCGTGGGGAAAAACTGTTTTTT.

The chain carries TRBV4-2 and TRBJ2-3; possible D gene TRBD1, 6 bases. This CDR3 region has 15 residues. V dropped 0 bases and J dropped 6 bases, with 13 bases sitting between them. In germline, CDR1 is LGHNA, CDR2 YNFKEQ. The CDR3 is CASSQEEGDSDTQYF. DNA for the CDR3: TGTGCCAGCAGCCAAGAAGAGGGGGATAGTGATACGCAGTATTTT.

The rearrangement joins TRBV11-3 to TRBJ1-5; D possibly corresponds to TRBD1 (5 bases). Per germline, CDR1 SGHNT and CDR2 YENEEA. The CDR3 contains 15 residues. V dropped 5 bases and J dropped 6 bases, with 17 bases sitting between them. CDR3 residues: CASSPDGSRGQPQHF. In DNA form, the CDR3 reads TGTGCCAGCAGCCCTGACGGGTCTAGGGGTCAGCCCCAGCATTTT. The full variable domain, completed using reference TRBV11-3 and TRBJ1-5, is EAGVVQSPRYKIIEKKQPVAFWCNPISGHNTLYWYLQNLGQGPELLIRYENEEAVDDSQLPKDRFSAERLKGVDSTLKIQPAELGDSAVYLCASSPDGSRGQPQHFGDGTRLSIL.

The chain couples TRBV6-1 to TRBJ1-5, with 9 bases lining up with TRBD1. The CDR3 loop spans 16 amino acids. The V segment lost 0 bases and the J segment 9 bases; nucleotides outside the gene matches: 9. CDR1 is MNHNS and CDR2 is SASEGT in the germline V gene. CDR3 residues: CASSEAPGTGSWPQHF. In nucleotides, the CDR3 is TGTGCCAGCAGTGAAGCCCCCGGGACAGGGAGCTGGCCCCAGCATTTT.

This chain joins TRBV19 and TRBJ1-5, with D perhaps TRBD1 (5 bases). Trimming cost V 8 bases and J 2 bases, with 13 bases left between them. CDR1 and CDR2 from the germline V gene are LNHDA and SQIVND (reference sequence). There are 14 residues in the CDR3. DNA for the CDR3: TGTGCCAGTCAGGCCCGGGGGGGCAATCAGCCCCAGCATTTT. It encodes CASQARGGNQPQHF.